The T cell receptor beta chain described here comes from a study of T cells in Graves' hyperthyroidism and ophthalmopathy. Uncontrolled infection, other autoimmune disease, pregnancy and lactation each barred patients from inclusion. Diagnoses were made from clinical symptoms, serum measures (thyroxine and TRAb), thyroid ultrasound and orbital computed tomography. This clonotype has more than one count but fewer than ten. Its specificity is unknown. A read error may account for a junction end that differs from germline. Researchers took RNA transcripts and amplified the TCR beta CDR3 regions from them. Researchers ran a first-round RT-PCR on the TCR CDR3 using the HTBI primer set. TCRdb analysed the multiplex PCR reads with MiXCR anew, one entry per CDR3 protein. The sample shows 450,000 to 500,000 distinct CDR3 sequences, roughly 23% of them seen only once. CDR1 is SNHLY and CDR2 is FYNNEI in the germline V gene. CDR3 length: 15 amino acids.

Points from the study as a whole: Most clonotypes expanded in the thyroid (above 0.001) were also present in blood.

Sequencing used blood. The V gene is TRBV2, the J gene TRBJ1-1; TRBD1 matches at 7 bases. The receptor's source is a woman aged 65 to 85 with Graves' ophthalmopathy. The CDR3 DNA sequence: TGTGCCAGCAGACAAGATACAGGGGTGAAAACTGAAGCTTTCTTT. The encoded protein is CASRQDTGVKTEAFF. The full variable domain, completed using reference TRBV2 and TRBJ1-1, is EPEVTQTPSHQVTQMGQEVILRCVPISNHLYFYWYRQILGQKVEFLVSFYNNEISEKSEIFDDQFSVERPDGSNFTLKIRSTKLEDSAMYFCASRQDTGVKTEAFFGQGTRLTVV.